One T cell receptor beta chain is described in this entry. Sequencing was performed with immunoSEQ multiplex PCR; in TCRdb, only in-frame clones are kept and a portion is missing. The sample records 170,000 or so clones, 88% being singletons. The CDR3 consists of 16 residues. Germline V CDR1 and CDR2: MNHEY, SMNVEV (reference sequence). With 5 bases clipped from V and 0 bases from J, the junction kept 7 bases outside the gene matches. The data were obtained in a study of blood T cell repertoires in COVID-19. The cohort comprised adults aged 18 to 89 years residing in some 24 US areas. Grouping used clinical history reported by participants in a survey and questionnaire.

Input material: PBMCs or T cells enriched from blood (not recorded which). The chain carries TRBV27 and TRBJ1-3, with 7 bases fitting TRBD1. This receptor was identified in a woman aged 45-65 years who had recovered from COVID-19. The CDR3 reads CASSKNRGVSGNTIYF. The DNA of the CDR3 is TGTGCCAGCAGTAAGAACAGGGGAGTCTCTGGAAACACCATATATTTT.